One and the same sample provided the 11 T cell receptor beta chains below, sequenced in a study of CD8+ T cells in alopecia areata. cDNA serving as the sequencing template came from extracted, reverse transcribed RNA. The repertoire was sequenced with immunoSEQ multiplex PCR; TCRdb's copy has only in-frame clones and lacks some. The sample shows about 4,000 clones, 60% to 75% of them seen only once. This sample's treatment: oral pan-JAK inhibitor, 5-10 mg twice daily. Peripheral blood and lesional scalp punch biopsies came from alopecia areata patients. Here the sequenced sample was skin, taken at week 24, from a patient treated with tofacitinib. These receptor sequences come from a human donor with alopecia areata.

CDR3 protein: CASSLGGGAREETQYF. Written as DNA, the CDR3 is TGTGCCAGCAGCTTAGGAGGGGGGGCCAGAGAGGAGACCCAGTACTTC. V gene TRBV11-2 combines with J gene TRBJ2-5, with D tentatively TRBD2 (7 bases). V lost 1 base and J 5 bases, leaving 17 bases between the germline ends. CDR3 length: 16 amino acids. CDR1 is SGHAT, CDR2 FQNNGV, per germline.

This clone has more than one count but fewer than ten. The genes are TRBV6-6 and TRBJ2-7; D not certain. Germline CDR1 and CDR2: MNHNY and SVGAGI (reference sequence). With 2 bases removed from V and 4 bases from J, the gap between germline ends came to 6 bases. The CDR3 spans 12 residues. CDR3 coding DNA: TGTGCCAGCAGTTACGTACAGTACGAGCAGTACTTC. Amino acid sequence: CASSYVQYEQYF.

The CDR3 region is CASSPRDLGSDTEAFF. The CDR3 bases are TGTGCCAGCAGCCCTCGGGACCTAGGGTCTGACACTGAAGCTTTCTTT. The chain carries TRBV5-4 and TRBJ1-1; TRBD1 is a possible D gene (5 bases). The CDR3 loop spans 16 amino acids. Germline-derived CDR1 and CDR2 are SGHNT and YYREEE (reference sequence). V lost 4 bases and J lost 3, with 19 bases in between.

This clone was seen only a few times. The rearrangement uses TRBV6-5 and TRBJ2-5; 10 nucleotides agree with TRBD2. CDR3 length: 15 amino acids. Trimming at V came to 7 bases and at J to 5 bases, leaving 10 bases not matched to a gene. Germline values: CDR1 MNHEY, CDR2 SVGAGI. The CDR3 DNA sequence: TGTGCCAGCAAGAAAAGCGGGGGGGTAAGGGAGACCCAGTACTTC. Protein product: CASKKSGGVRETQYF.

The chain combines TRBV7-8 with TRBJ1-6; D not certain. CDR3 size: 15 residues. V was trimmed by 4 bases and J by 8 bases, leaving 15 bases between them. Germline values: CDR1 SGHVS, CDR2 FQNEAQ. The CDR3 is CASSWYRPLHSPLHF. The CDR3 DNA reads TGTGCCAGCAGCTGGTATAGGCCCCTCCATTCACCCCTCCACTTT.

This chain uses TRBV18 with TRBJ1-1; TRBD1 agrees at 8 bases. Germline CDR1 and CDR2: KGHSH and LQKENI. The V gene end was trimmed by 3 bases and the J gene end by 5 bases; junction bases not matched to a gene: 11. CDR3 length: 16 residues. This CDR3 is CASSPRAGGDGTEAFF. DNA for the CDR3: TGTGCCAGCTCACCCAGGGCAGGGGGCGACGGTACTGAAGCTTTCTTT. Based on the CDR3 plus reference TRBV18 and TRBJ1-1, the full variable domain is NAGVMQNPRHLVRRRGQEARLRCSPMKGHSHVYWYRQLPEEGLKFMVYLQKENIIDESGMPKERFSAEFPKEGPSILRIQQVVRGDSAAYFCASSPRAGGDGTEAFFGQGTRLTVV.

This sequence joins TRBV5-1 and TRBJ1-1; perhaps TRBD1 as D (6 bases). Trimming took 4 bases from V and 1 from J, leaving 14 bases between them. CDR1 and CDR2 (germline): SGHRS, YFSETQ. The CDR3 spans 15 residues. As DNA, the CDR3 is TGCGCCAGCAGCCCCCGTACAGGGTCGAACACTGAAGCTTTCTTT. Translation gives CASSPRTGSNTEAFF.

The rearrangement uses TRBV28 and TRBJ1-6; D not certain. CDR1 and CDR2 (germline): MDHEN, SYDVKM. Trimming pared 11 bases from V and 0 bases from J, leaving 8 bases between. This CDR3 contains 13 residues. CDR3 loop: CAYSSSYNSPLHF. In DNA, the CDR3 is TGTGCCTACAGCAGCTCCTATAATTCACCCCTCCACTTT.

This chain connects TRBV28 to TRBJ1-5, with TRBD1 identical over 8 bases. Per the germline V gene, CDR1 is MDHEN and CDR2 is SYDVKM. The CDR3 has 19 residues. The junction had 15 bases not matched to a gene; V was cut back by 5 bases and J by 0 bases. The CDR3 nucleotides are TGTGCCAGCAGTCCCCTACAGGGGGTACCCCTTCTTAGCAATCAGCCCCAGCATTTT. It translates to CASSPLQGVPLLSNQPQHF.

CDR3 residues: CAWTQGPTEAFF. The CDR3 bases are TGTGCCTGGACACAGGGGCCCACTGAAGCTTTCTTT. The chain combines TRBV30 with TRBJ1-1; 7 positions agree with TRBD1. CDR3 length equals 12 residues. Germline V gene sequence: CDR1 GTSNPN, CDR2 SVGIG (reference sequence). V gave up 4 bases and J gave up 4 bases; unmatched junction bases: 3.

This chain uses TRBV10-3 with TRBJ2-6; no firm D call. The CDR3 extends over 11 amino acids. The germline V gene encodes CDR1 ENHRY and CDR2 SYGVKD. V was clipped by 10 bases and J by 2 bases, with 3 bases between them. CDR3 sequence reads: CASTGANVLTF. The CDR3, as DNA: TGTGCCAGCACTGGGGCCAACGTCCTGACTTTC.